Below are 9 T cell receptor beta chains sequenced from a single sample in a study of T cells after posttransplantation cyclophosphamide. Cyclophosphamide on days +3 and +4 followed busulfan-fludarabine conditioning and a marrow graft. Using immunoSEQ multiplex PCR, the repertoire was profiled, and TCRdb retains in-frame clones only, with some absent. The sample includes about 21,000 clones, roughly 90% of them seen just once. The sample was PBMCs, taken after allogeneic stem cell transplant with posttransplant cyclophosphamide. The receptors were sampled from a female patient aged 40-50 years who received an allogeneic stem cell transplant from a related donor, was CMV-positive, and had no GVHD. Some of these T cells may belong to the graft donor.

The chain joins TRBV7-3 to TRBJ2-1; 8 nucleotides align to TRBD2. This CDR3 has 14 amino acids. The ends lost 5 bases at V and 2 bases at J; junction bases unmatched: 2. Germline values: CDR1 SGHTA, CDR2 FQGTGA. The CDR3 is CASSKAGAYNEQFF. In nucleotides, the CDR3 is TGTGCCAGCAGCAAAGCGGGAGCCTACAATGAGCAGTTCTTC.

The chain links TRBV29-1 to TRBJ2-3; 16 nucleotides line up with TRBD2. Germline V gene data show CDR1 as SQVTM and CDR2 as ANQGSEA. V was clipped by 6 bases and J by 1 base; unmatched bases: 4. The CDR3 has 16 amino acids. CDR3 coding DNA: TGCAGCGTCGGGGGGACTAGCGGGAGGGGCACAGATACGCAGTATTTT. Protein: CSVGGTSGRGTDTQYF.

This sequence joins TRBV5-1 and TRBJ2-1, with no clear D. CDR3 length: 14 amino acids. Germline V gene sequence: CDR1 SGHRS, CDR2 YFSETQ. The V gene lost 4 bases and the J gene lost 2 bases, with 10 bases spanning the gap. CDR3 protein: CASSPGQAYNEQFF. In nucleotides, the CDR3 is TGCGCCAGCAGCCCCGGCCAGGCCTACAATGAGCAGTTCTTC.

This rearrangement joins TRBV7-9 to TRBJ2-1; D possibly corresponds to TRBD1 (6 bases). Trimming removed 6 bases from V and 7 bases from J, with 19 bases in between. The CDR3 has 15 residues. CDR1 and CDR2 from the germline V gene are SEHNR and FQNEAQ (reference sequence). CDR3 residues: CASRTPGYQGNEQFF. DNA of the CDR3: TGTGCCAGCAGAACGCCCGGGTATCAGGGGAATGAGCAGTTCTTC.

The chain uses TRBV28 and TRBJ2-3; 8 nucleotides agree with TRBD1. The germline V gene encodes CDR1 MDHEN and CDR2 SYDVKM. The CDR3 is 16 residues long. The V segment lost 5 bases and the J segment 3 bases; nucleotides outside the gene matches: 10. DNA for the CDR3: TGTGCCAGCAGTGTGGACAGGGATTTTAGGACAGATACGCAGTATTTT. It translates to CASSVDRDFRTDTQYF.

The rearrangement joins TRBV5-1 to TRBJ2-3, with D uncertain. Germline CDR1 is SGHRS and CDR2 is YFSETQ. This CDR3 is built from 14 residues. Trimming stripped 0 bases from V and 2 bases from J, with 7 bases between. For the CDR3, the DNA is TGCGCCAGCAGCTTGGTTGCGGTCACAGATACGCAGTATTTT. Amino acid sequence: CASSLVAVTDTQYF.

The chain carries TRBV9 and TRBJ2-1; TRBD2 matches at 8 bases. The CDR3 spans 15 residues. From germline, CDR1 is SGDLS and CDR2 YYNGEE. Unmatched junction bases numbered 8, after V lost 7 bases and J lost 2 bases. CDR3 protein: CASAPGTRAYNEQFF. CDR3 nucleotide sequence: TGTGCCAGCGCGCCCGGGACTAGAGCCTACAATGAGCAGTTCTTC.

This clone has just one count. At one of its ends the junction is not consistent with the germline gene, which may arise from a read error. This sequence joins TRBV29-1 and TRBJ2-3; possible D gene TRBD1, 5 bases. In germline, CDR1 is SQVTM, CDR2 ANQGSEA. The CDR3 extends over 13 amino acids. CDR3 in DNA: TGCAGCGTAGAAGACAGTGGCACAGATACGCAGTATTTT. The encoded protein is CSVEDSGTDTQYF.

This clone was seen more than once but under ten times. The rearrangement links TRBV15 to TRBJ2-1; 7 positions agree with TRBD2. V shed 1 base, J shed 0 bases, and the junction held 9 bases outside the gene matches. Looked up from germline, CDR1 is LNHNV and CDR2 is YYDKDF (reference sequence). The CDR3 spans 18 residues. In DNA form, the CDR3 reads TGTGCCACCAGCAGAGGTCTATCTAGCGGAAGCTCCTACAATGAGCAGTTCTTC. Residues: CATSRGLSSGSSYNEQFF.